This T cell receptor beta chain comes out of a study of somatic mutations in cytotoxic T cells in rheumatoid arthritis. Study summary: Patient blood (around 30 ml EDTA) was taken immediately after diagnosis and before treatment. Study-wide findings and caveats: Unlike healthy controls, rheumatoid arthritis patients had CD8+ clonality that increased with age.

This clone was seen more than once but under ten times. The target antigen is unknown. V dropped 5 bases and J dropped 8; count of bases not matched to a gene: 6. Germline V CDR1 and CDR2: MGHRA, YSYEKL. The CDR3 sequence is 13 residues long. The protocol was immunoSEQ multiplex PCR, while the TCRdb copy is restricted to in-frame clones and leaves out a portion. The data contain roughly 6,800 clones, 70% to 80% of them seen just once; the ten biggest clones take up 30%. Sample: CD8+ T cells sorted from blood, taken at a follow-up visit. The receptor comes from a woman between 65 and 79 years old with rheumatoid arthritis. The gene calls are TRBV4-1 and TRBJ2-1, with 7 bases fitting TRBD2. This CDR3 reads CASSKGLGYEQFF. DNA of the CDR3: TGCGCCAGCAGCAAAGGACTAGGCTATGAGCAGTTCTTC.